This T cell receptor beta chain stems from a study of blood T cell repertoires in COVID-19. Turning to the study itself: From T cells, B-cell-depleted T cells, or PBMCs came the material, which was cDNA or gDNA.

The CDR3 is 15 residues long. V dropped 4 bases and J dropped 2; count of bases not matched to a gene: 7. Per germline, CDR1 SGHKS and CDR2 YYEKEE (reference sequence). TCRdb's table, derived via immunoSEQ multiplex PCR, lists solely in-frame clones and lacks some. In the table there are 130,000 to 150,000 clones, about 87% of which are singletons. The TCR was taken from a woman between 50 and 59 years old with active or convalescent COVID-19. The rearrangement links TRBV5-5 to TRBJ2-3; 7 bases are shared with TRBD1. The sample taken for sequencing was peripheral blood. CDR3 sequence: CASSPPGQNTDTQYF. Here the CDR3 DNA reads TGTGCCAGCAGCCCTCCGGGACAGAACACAGATACGCAGTATTTT. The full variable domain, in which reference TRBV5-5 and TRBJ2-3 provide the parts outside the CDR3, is DAGVTQSPTHLIKTRGQQVTLRCSPISGHKSVSWYQQVLGQGPQFIFQYYEKEERGRGNFPDRFSARQFPNYSSELNVNALLLGDSALYLCASSPPGQNTDTQYFGPGTRLTVL.